Described below is a single TCR beta chain sequence and its context. These data come from a study of blood T cell repertoires in COVID-19. Study overall: Specimens from acute and convalescent COVID-19 originated in the United States, Italy and Spain. T cells, B-cell-depleted T cells, or PBMCs supplied cDNA or gDNA.

Under the authors' procedure: Nucleated cell counts were estimated from reference gene primer amplification. Sequencing used immunoSEQ multiplex PCR; TCRdb keeps in-frame clones, though not all of them. For V, J and clone size, that table is used; D and trimming come from the DNA. The sample shows 140,000 to 150,000 clones, roughly nine tenths of them seen only once. Enrolled during active infection, Seattle patients were then followed longitudinally. The junction had 11 bases not matched to a gene; V was cut back by 1 base and J by 3 bases. CDR3 length: 18 amino acids. Germline assignment: CDR1 MDHEN and CDR2 SYDVKM.

Sequencing was carried out using peripheral blood. The V call is TRBV28, the J call TRBJ2-7, with 11 bases identical to TRBD1. The sequence came from a man aged 18 to 30 with COVID-19, enrolled during active disease. For the CDR3, the DNA is TGTGCCAGCAGTTTATTAACCCACTGGGACAGGGGGATCTACGAGCAGTACTTC. It codes for CASSLLTHWDRGIYEQYF. Using reference TRBV28 and TRBJ2-7 for the parts outside the CDR3, the full variable domain is DVKVTQSSRYLVKRTGEKVFLECVQDMDHENMFWYRQDPGLGLRLIYFSYDVKMKEKGDIPEGYSVSREKKERFSLILESASTNQTSMYLCASSLLTHWDRGIYEQYFGPGTRLTVT.